The 31 T cell receptor beta chains given below trace back to one sample, sequenced in a study of blood T cell repertoires in COVID-19. This table comes from immunoSEQ multiplex PCR, and its TCRdb copy is limited to in-frame clones, with some not included. The sample yields roughly 200,000 clones, 70% to 90% seen once. Material: peripheral blood. The source is a man aged 55 to 70 with acute or convalescent COVID-19.

In DNA form, the CDR3 reads TGTGCCAGCAGCCAGAACCGGGACAGGGTAATGGCTTTCTTT. Residues: CASSQNRDRVMAFF. The rearrangement links TRBV3-1 (or the pseudogene TRBV3-2) to TRBJ1-1; the match to TRBD1 covers 9 bases. V was clipped by 3 bases and J by 11 bases; unmatched bases: 10. CDR3 length: 14 residues. Germline values: CDR1 LGHDT, CDR2 YNNKEL (reference sequence).

The chain recombines TRBV5-4 with TRBJ1-2; weak D call: TRBD1 (5 bases). This CDR3 is 13 amino acids long. Germline CDR1 and CDR2: SGHNT and YYREEE (reference sequence). Trimming stripped 0 bases from V and 8 bases from J, with 11 bases between. The CDR3 here is CASSLGQGQGYTF. In DNA, the CDR3 is TGTGCCAGCAGCTTGGGGCAGGGCCAAGGCTACACCTTC.

The chain combines TRBV9 with TRBJ2-2; a possible D gene is TRBD1 (5 bases). The CDR3 is 17 residues long. Trimming took 1 base from V and 3 from J, leaving 16 bases between them. In germline, CDR1 is SGDLS, CDR2 YYNGEE. Here the CDR3 DNA reads TGTGCCAGCAGCGTATTAGCAGGGCATGCCGACACCGGGGAGCTGTTTTTT. Amino acid sequence: CASSVLAGHADTGELFF. Drawing the rest from reference TRBV9 and TRBJ2-2, the complete variable domain is DSGVTQTPKHLITATGQRVTLRCSPRSGDLSVYWYQQSLDQGLQFLIQYYNGEERAKGNILERFSAQQFPDLHSELNLSSLELGDSALYFCASSVLAGHADTGELFFGEGSRLTVL.

The rearrangement links TRBV28 to TRBJ1-5, with a possible D match to TRBD1 (5 bases). This CDR3 region has 13 residues. Looked up from germline, CDR1 is MDHEN and CDR2 is SYDVKM. V shed 7 bases and J shed 9 bases, with 16 bases lying between them. In DNA form, the CDR3 reads TGTGCCAGCACCCTGAGTCGGGGGGGGCCCCAGCATTTT. Amino acid sequence: CASTLSRGGPQHF.

The CDR3 reads CASSTDGDNEQFF. CDR3 coding DNA: TGTGCCAGCAGTACGGACGGGGACAATGAGCAGTTCTTC. The chain uses TRBV12-3 or TRBV12-4 and TRBJ2-1; D is perhaps TRBD2 (5 bases). V dropped 5 bases and J dropped 5 bases, with 10 bases sitting between them. This CDR3 has 13 residues.

This chain joins TRBV28 and TRBJ2-1; no clear D. Between the trimmed V and J ends, which lost 5 bases and 8 bases, there was a span of 10 bases. This CDR3 is built from 12 residues. Germline assignment: CDR1 MDHEN and CDR2 SYDVKM. The CDR3 region is CASSPRVYEQFF. The DNA of the CDR3 is TGTGCCAGCAGTCCCCGGGTTTATGAGCAGTTCTTC.

This chain links TRBV9 with TRBJ2-3; D possibly corresponds to TRBD1 (6 bases). This CDR3 spans 14 amino acids. Germline values: CDR1 SGDLS, CDR2 YYNGEE. Trimming took 3 bases from V and 3 from J, leaving 11 bases between them. The CDR3 loop is CASSGGGWTDTQYF. In nucleotides, the CDR3 is TGTGCCAGCAGCGGAGGGGGTTGGACAGATACGCAGTATTTT.

The chain uses TRBV7-9 and TRBJ1-3; D may be TRBD1 (6 bases). CDR1 SEHNR and CDR2 FQNEAQ come from the germline V gene (reference sequence). V shed 5 bases and J shed 4 bases, with 15 bases lying between them. The CDR3 spans 15 residues. The CDR3 sequence is CASSRGTGFGNTIYF. Written as DNA, the CDR3 is TGTGCCAGCAGCCGAGGCACAGGGTTCGGAAACACCATATATTTT.

This chain links TRBV7-9 with TRBJ1-4; D gene ambiguous. CDR1 and CDR2 from the germline V gene are SEHNR and FQNEAQ (reference sequence). The germline V and J ends were trimmed by 5 bases and 5 bases, with 15 bases remaining between them. CDR3 size: 15 residues. CDR3: CASSPRGVLNEKLFF. In nucleotides, the CDR3 is TGTGCCAGCAGCCCGAGAGGAGTCTTAAATGAAAAACTGTTTTTT.

The chain joins TRBV21-1 to TRBJ1-6; the listed D gene, TRBD1, was not tested against the DNA. TRBV21-1 has pseudogene status. The CDR3 is 16 amino acids. CDR3 nucleotides: TGTGCCAGCAGCTATACACCGGGACAGGTCCGCTCACCCCTCCACTTT. It codes for CASSYTPGQVRSPLHF.

V usage is TRBV9 and J usage is TRBJ1-4; D unresolved. The V end was cut by 0 bases, the J end by 6 bases, with 6 bases between. This CDR3 is built from 13 residues. Germline CDR1 SGDLS, CDR2 YYNGEE. The CDR3 here is CASSVGTDEKLFF. The CDR3 DNA follows: TGTGCCAGCAGCGTAGGAACGGATGAAAAACTGTTTTTT.

The gene calls are TRBV19 and TRBJ2-1; TRBD2 agrees at 9 bases. The CDR3 runs 15 residues. The trim removed 9 bases at V and 5 bases at J, leaving 11 bases unmatched. CDR1 and CDR2 from the germline V gene are LNHDA and SQIVND (reference sequence). Here the CDR3 reads CASSWAGGPDNEQFF. As DNA, the CDR3 is TGTGCCAGCAGTTGGGCGGGAGGGCCGGACAATGAGCAGTTCTTC.

V gene TRBV28 combines with J gene TRBJ2-7; 7 nucleotides agree with TRBD2. CDR3 length: 17 residues. Germline CDR1 MDHEN, CDR2 SYDVKM. Trimming took 2 bases from V and 2 from J; bases not matched to a gene: 12. The CDR3, as DNA: TGTGCCAGCAGTTTACCCCTTGGTAGCGGGCCAACCTACGAGCAGTACTTC. Residues: CASSLPLGSGPTYEQYF. The whole variable domain, remainder taken from reference TRBV28 and TRBJ2-7, is DVKVTQSSRYLVKRTGEKVFLECVQDMDHENMFWYRQDPGLGLRLIYFSYDVKMKEKGDIPEGYSVSREKKERFSLILESASTNQTSMYLCASSLPLGSGPTYEQYFGPGTRLTVT.

The rearrangement joins TRBV4-3 to TRBJ2-1; 13 bases are a match to TRBD2. With 0 bases clipped from V and 14 bases from J, the junction kept 19 bases outside the gene matches. CDR1 LGHNA and CDR2 YSLEER come from the germline V gene. This CDR3 is built from 19 residues. The CDR3 here is CASSQDVAGLAGAEVKEFF. The CDR3 DNA reads as TGCGCCAGCAGCCAAGACGTCGCCGGACTAGCGGGGGCGGAGGTGAAGGAGTTCTTC.

V and J are TRBV6-5 and TRBJ1-5, with D unresolved. The CDR3 loop spans 15 amino acids. From germline, CDR1 is MNHEY and CDR2 SVGAGI. V lost 2 bases, J lost 0 bases, and 8 bases lay in between. CDR3 in DNA: TGTGCCAGCAGTTACGCGGCGGATAGCAATCAGCCCCAGCATTTT. It is translated as CASSYAADSNQPQHF.

The chain is built from TRBV5-1 and TRBJ2-1; TRBD1 might be the D (6 bases). CDR3 length: 14 amino acids. CDR1 and CDR2 (germline): SGHRS, YFSETQ. V lost 10 bases and J lost 1, with 15 bases in between. CDR3: CASNSGVSYNEQFF. The CDR3 nucleotides are TGCGCCTCGAACTCAGGGGTATCCTACAATGAGCAGTTCTTC.

The genes are TRBV5-4 and TRBJ2-7; 8 nucleotides match TRBD2. Germline V gene lookup returns CDR1 SGHNT and CDR2 YYREEE (reference sequence). The CDR3 length is 14 residues. The trim removed 4 bases at V and 4 bases at J, leaving 7 bases unmatched. The CDR3 protein is CASSPGGGQYEQYF. CDR3 DNA sequence: TGTGCCAGCAGCCCCGGGGGGGGCCAGTACGAGCAGTACTTC. Supplemented by reference TRBV5-4 and TRBJ2-7, the full variable domain reads ETGVTQSPTHLIKTRGQQVTLRCSSQSGHNTVSWYQQALGQGPQFIFQYYREEENGRGNFPPRFSGLQFPNYSSELNVNALELDDSALYLCASSPGGGQYEQYFGPGTRLTVT.

The J gene is TRBJ1-6, the V gene TRBV7-3; D uncertain. V was shortened by 4 bases and J by 9 bases, with 13 bases between the two germline ends. Germline loops: CDR1 SGHTA, CDR2 FQGTGA. This CDR3 is 14 amino acids long. CDR3 region: CASSSGGRGSPLHF. The CDR3 nucleotides are TGTGCCAGCAGCTCGGGAGGGAGAGGTTCACCCCTCCACTTT.

The chain combines TRBV7-6 with TRBJ1-5, with a possible D match to TRBD1 (5 bases). This CDR3 has 17 amino acids. Deletions cut 7 bases from V and 1 base from J, with 20 bases between. Germline CDR1 SGHVS, CDR2 FNYEAQ. The CDR3 here is CASIPPGPRVSNQPQHF. The CDR3 DNA follows: TGTGCCAGCATCCCCCCAGGGCCCCGAGTGAGCAATCAGCCCCAGCATTTT.

The rearrangement links TRBV4-1 to TRBJ1-4; D might be TRBD1 (5 bases). The CDR3 has 18 amino acids. From germline, CDR1 is MGHRA and CDR2 YSYEKL. The germline V and J ends were trimmed by 5 bases and 3 bases, with 22 bases remaining between them. CDR3 in amino acids: CASSSRPRSTESNEKLFF. The DNA of the CDR3 is TGCGCCAGCAGCTCCCGCCCCCGATCGACAGAATCTAATGAAAAACTGTTTTTT.

This sequence joins TRBV3-1 (or the pseudogene TRBV3-2) and TRBJ2-6, with D uncertain. Trimming stripped 5 bases from V and 0 bases from J, with 8 bases between. Germline V gene data show CDR1 as LGHDT and CDR2 as YNNKEL (reference sequence). The CDR3 loop spans 15 amino acids. CDR3 amino acids: CASSSSPSGANVLTF. The DNA for the CDR3 is TGTGCCAGCAGCTCAAGCCCCTCTGGGGCCAACGTCCTGACTTTC.

This chain connects TRBV3-1 (or the pseudogene TRBV3-2) to TRBJ2-1; D perhaps matches TRBD2 (6 bases). Germline CDR1 is LGHDT and CDR2 is YNNKEL (reference sequence). V was cut by 1 base and J by 7 bases, with 11 bases left in between. This CDR3 is built from 14 residues. The CDR3 region is CASSQVDYLNEQFF. The CDR3 bases are TGTGCCAGCAGCCAAGTGGACTACCTTAATGAGCAGTTCTTC.

The chain combines TRBV18 with TRBJ1-1; a weak D match, TRBD1 (6 bases). The length of the CDR3 is 14 residues. Germline V gene sequence: CDR1 KGHSH, CDR2 LQKENI. Trimming removed 2 bases from V and 5 bases from J, with 12 bases in between. CDR3 DNA: TGTGCCAGCTCACCAGGGGGGGCAAAGACTGAAGCTTTCTTT. Encoded protein: CASSPGGAKTEAFF. Drawing the rest from reference TRBV18 and TRBJ1-1, the complete variable domain is NAGVMQNPRHLVRRRGQEARLRCSPMKGHSHVYWYRQLPEEGLKFMVYLQKENIIDESGMPKERFSAEFPKEGPSILRIQQVVRGDSAAYFCASSPGGAKTEAFFGQGTRLTVV.

This chain connects TRBV6-2 or TRBV6-3 to TRBJ2-2; the D gene is possibly TRBD2 (6 bases). CDR1 is MNHEY and CDR2 is SVGEGT in the germline V gene. V was clipped by 6 bases and J by 2 bases, with 13 bases between them. CDR3 length: 15 residues. The CDR3 here is CASSSVAVNTGELFF. CDR3 in DNA: TGTGCCAGCAGCTCGGTAGCGGTAAACACCGGGGAGCTGTTTTTT.

V usage is TRBV3-1 (or the pseudogene TRBV3-2) and J usage is TRBJ2-1; 10 nucleotides match TRBD2. V shed 1 base and J 7 bases; nucleotides not matched to a gene: 4. Germline CDR1 is LGHDT and CDR2 is YNNKEL (reference sequence). The CDR3 loop spans 15 amino acids. CDR3 protein: CASSQALAGRNEQFF. The CDR3 bases are TGTGCCAGCAGCCAAGCACTAGCGGGAAGAAATGAGCAGTTCTTC.

This clone was counted once. This chain uses TRBV3-1 (or the pseudogene TRBV3-2) with TRBJ1-6; D is undetermined. Trimming removed 3 bases at V and 0 bases at J, with 3 bases between. The CDR3 has 14 residues. Germline values: CDR1 LGHDT, CDR2 YNNKEL (reference sequence). CDR3 in amino acids: CASSQASYNSPLHF. Here the CDR3 DNA reads TGTGCCAGCAGCCAGGCCTCCTATAATTCACCCCTCCACTTT.

This clone was seen once. The chain joins TRBV19 to TRBJ2-7; 9 positions match TRBD2. Unmatched junction bases numbered 10, after V lost 5 bases and J lost 5 bases. This CDR3 contains 15 residues. The germline V gene has CDR1 LNHDA and CDR2 SQIVND (reference sequence). The CDR3 region has the DNA TGTGCCAGTAGTTCGAGGGCGGGGGGGACCGACGAGCAGTACTTC. Amino acid sequence: CASSSRAGGTDEQYF.

The genes are TRBV28 and TRBJ1-1, with 9 bases matching TRBD1. CDR3 length: 17 residues. CDR1 is MDHEN, CDR2 SYDVKM, per germline. After removal of 5 bases from V and 0 bases from J, the junction contained 10 bases not matched to a gene. The CDR3 DNA is TGTGCCAGCAGTCTACCCGGGACAGGGAGAATGAACACTGAAGCTTTCTTT. This translates into CASSLPGTGRMNTEAFF.

The chain is built from TRBV15 and TRBJ1-5; no definite D call. The CDR3 has 14 residues. V was pared by 8 bases and J by 2 bases, with 13 bases between. Germline V gene sequence: CDR1 LNHNV, CDR2 YYDKDF (reference sequence). Written as DNA, the CDR3 is TGTGCCACCTTAGAGGGCCGTGGCAATCAGCCCCAGCATTTT. Protein product: CATLEGRGNQPQHF.

The rearrangement joins TRBV27 to TRBJ2-7; 7 bases line up with TRBD2. CDR3 length: 14 residues. Germline values: CDR1 MNHEY, CDR2 SMNVEV (reference sequence). After removal of 6 bases from V and 0 bases from J, the junction contained 5 bases not matched to a gene. The CDR3: CASSQLASSYEQYF. DNA for the CDR3: TGTGCCAGCAGCCAACTAGCGTCCTCCTACGAGCAGTACTTC.

This rearrangement joins TRBV7-8 to TRBJ1-5, with 8 nucleotides matching TRBD1. V lost 5 bases to trimming and J lost 4 bases; unmatched junction nucleotides: 7. The germline V gene encodes CDR1 SGHVS and CDR2 FQNEAQ. The CDR3 is 15 residues long. In DNA, the CDR3 is TGTGCCAGCAGCCATTCGAGGGACAGGAATCAGCCCCAGCATTTT. Translating it yields CASSHSRDRNQPQHF.